Listed below are T cell receptor beta chains from one sample, sequenced in a study of brain T cells in children with intractable seizures. The method was immunoSEQ multiplex PCR; TCRdb's version includes in-frame clones alone and lacks a portion of them. The table has around 340,000 clones, over 90% seen once. Sequenced material: peripheral blood, taken around 5 months after surgery. These receptors were taken from a boy younger than two with tuberous sclerosis and intractable seizures. Each CDR3 is given with its conserved first and last residue. Fields, in order: CDR3 protein, CDR3 length, V gene.

CDR3 protein: CATSRARVFGNEQFF
CDR3 length: 15
V gene: TRBV15

CDR3 protein: CAQTNGGRGSPLHF
CDR3 length: 14
V gene: TRBV30

CDR3 protein: CASSGLGGELFF
CDR3 length: 12
V gene: TRBV25-1

CDR3 protein: CASSYPDRTKYNEQFF
CDR3 length: 16
V gene: TRBV6-5

CDR3 protein: CASSPGANEKLFF
CDR3 length: 13
V gene: TRBV18

CDR3 protein: CASSQVPASATYEQYF
CDR3 length: 16
V gene: TRBV4-1

CDR3 protein: CASRPESSNEKLFF
CDR3 length: 14
V gene: TRBV2

CDR3 protein: CASSQEGGLAGDTQYF
CDR3 length: 16
V gene: TRBV4-1

CDR3 protein: CASSYSQGREKLFF
CDR3 length: 14
V gene: TRBV6-5

CDR3 protein: CAWRPDRIYEQYF
CDR3 length: 13
V gene: TRBV30

CDR3 protein: CASTRDRADQPQHF
CDR3 length: 14
V gene: TRBV6-5

CDR3 protein: CASSLAGTNIPPVFYGYTF
CDR3 length: 19
V gene: TRBV5-1

CDR3 protein: CASSLSMRSEQFF
CDR3 length: 13
V gene: TRBV27

CDR3 protein: CASSQDSGLGNTIYF
CDR3 length: 15
V gene: TRBV3-1/TRBV3-2

CDR3 protein: CASSLAGRGQGGYTF
CDR3 length: 15
V gene: TRBV5-1

CDR3 protein: CASSVDGSRRNTEAFF
CDR3 length: 16
V gene: TRBV9

CDR3 protein: CASSVGLAADTQYF
CDR3 length: 14
V gene: TRBV11-2

CDR3 protein: CASSLDVPSDHNEQFF
CDR3 length: 16
V gene: TRBV7-6

CDR3 protein: CASSPTGTGYSPLHF
CDR3 length: 15
V gene: TRBV7-3

CDR3 protein: CASSERTGHYEQYF
CDR3 length: 14
V gene: TRBV2

CDR3 protein: CASRREGPTEAFF
CDR3 length: 13
V gene: TRBV6-5

CDR3 protein: CASSSRTSGRDTQYF
CDR3 length: 15
V gene: TRBV5-1

CDR3 protein: CASSQGQDRRKLFF
CDR3 length: 14
V gene: TRBV16

CDR3 protein: CASIPPGTRDTQYF
CDR3 length: 14
V gene: TRBV2

CDR3 protein: CASSQEASGGVTDTQYF
CDR3 length: 17
V gene: TRBV3-1/TRBV3-2

CDR3 protein: CASSFDSNYGYTF
CDR3 length: 13
V gene: TRBV7-9

CDR3 protein: CASRDTGYEQYF
CDR3 length: 12
V gene: TRBV2

CDR3 protein: CASSTTDRGPYSYEQYF
CDR3 length: 17
V gene: TRBV19

CDR3 protein: CASRIQGNTEAFF
CDR3 length: 13
V gene: TRBV4-1

CDR3 protein: CASSESRAPVEQFF
CDR3 length: 14
V gene: TRBV2

CDR3 protein: CASSPRLAPNTGELFF
CDR3 length: 16
V gene: TRBV7-9

CDR3 protein: CASSFQASGANVLTF
CDR3 length: 15
V gene: TRBV5-1

CDR3 protein: CASSIDRGDRRRRDEKLFF
CDR3 length: 19
V gene: TRBV19

CDR3 protein: CASSLGSSEPHYNEQFF
CDR3 length: 17
V gene: TRBV13

CDR3 protein: CASGGGLGYTF
CDR3 length: 11
V gene: TRBV27

CDR3 protein: CASSEYRQGNHEQYF
CDR3 length: 15
V gene: TRBV2

CDR3 protein: CASSYMGPRTEAFF
CDR3 length: 14
V gene: TRBV6-6

CDR3 protein: CASSLRAGSSYEQYF
CDR3 length: 15
V gene: TRBV7-3

CDR3 protein: CASSEDREGPEAFF
CDR3 length: 14
V gene: TRBV5-4